The TCR beta chain under discussion was sequenced for a study of blood T cell repertoires in COVID-19. Across the whole study: Samples taken during acute and convalescent COVID-19 were collected in the United States, Italy and Spain. Sources were T cells, B-cell-depleted T cells, or PBMCs; the material itself was cDNA or gDNA.

The V segment lost 4 bases and the J segment 1 base; nucleotides outside the gene matches: 2. Germline V gene sequence: CDR1 KGHSH, CDR2 LQKENI. This CDR3 has 14 amino acids. The method was immunoSEQ multiplex PCR; TCRdb's version includes in-frame clones alone and lacks a portion of them. The sample shows under 120,000 clones, around 87% of them seen only once. There are a few counts of this clone. The clonotype originates from a woman of 80 years or more with acute or convalescent COVID-19. This sequence joins TRBV18 and TRBJ1-1; 8 bases match TRBD1. The sequenced sample was peripheral blood. CDR3 loop: CASSRQGPNTEAFF. DNA for the CDR3: TGTGCCAGCTCACGACAGGGGCCGAACACTGAAGCTTTCTTT.